The rows below give T cell receptor beta chains drawn from one sample of a study of regulatory T cells in long-lasting Graves disease. Using its own MiXCR run on the multiplex PCR reads, TCRdb lists one record per CDR3 protein. The data contain approximately 350,000 distinct CDR3 sequences, 15% to 20% of them singletons. The data were also submitted as part of a second study, on T cells in Graves' hyperthyroidism and ophthalmopathy.

The specimen comprised peripheral blood mononuclear cells (PBMCs), sampled at new diagnosis, from a patient treated with antithyroid drugs. These receptors all come from a woman between 18 and 30 years old with Graves disease. CDR3s leave out the opening cysteine and the closing phenylalanine or tryptophan. Size is stated for part of the rows, as once, few or many counts, or as a class when the clone is expanded.

clone_size: many; v_call: TRBV6-5; cdr3_aa: ASSSRRDESIAKNIQY
clone_size: NA; v_call: TRBV19; cdr3_aa: ASRPTGETEAF
clone_size: few; v_call: TRBV27; cdr3_aa: ASSSLQGRGVGYT
clone_size: many; v_call: TRBV3-1; cdr3_aa: ASSPGGTPGNTIY
clone_size: many; v_call: TRBV29-1; cdr3_aa: SVETGQPYEQY
clone_size: many; v_call: TRBV15; cdr3_aa: ATSRYRGGTEAF
clone_size: NA; v_call: TRBV6-9; cdr3_aa: ASSYGGQGSYEQY
clone_size: many; v_call: TRBV4-2; cdr3_aa: ASSQGSGSQAETQY
clone_size: NA; v_call: TRBV4-2; cdr3_aa: ASSQDLWGNWGSGANVLT
clone_size: many; v_call: TRBV3-1; cdr3_aa: ASSQTTRQPQH
clone_size: NA; v_call: TRBV5-1; cdr3_aa: ASSLDSLYGYT
clone_size: many; v_call: TRBV7-9; cdr3_aa: ASSPVDTDTQY
clone_size: many; v_call: TRBV6-1; cdr3_aa: ASRQTGLETQY
clone_size: many; v_call: TRBV28; cdr3_aa: ASSFPSRQRTNEKLF
clone_size: many; v_call: TRBV3-1; cdr3_aa: ASSPGTGLGVLT
clone_size: few; v_call: TRBV6-2/TRBV6-3; cdr3_aa: ASSPGALYEQY
clone_size: many; v_call: TRBV7-9; cdr3_aa: ASSLGAGGYQPQH
clone_size: NA; v_call: TRBV11-2; cdr3_aa: ASSLERTGTETQY
clone_size: few; v_call: TRBV18; cdr3_aa: ASSPPGQGYEKLF
clone_size: many; v_call: TRBV9; cdr3_aa: ASSDTGGAGDEQF
clone_size: few; v_call: TRBV5-8; cdr3_aa: ASSLALASSYNSPLH
clone_size: many; v_call: TRBV7-6; cdr3_aa: ASSPFVPTSGRAIQY
clone_size: NA; v_call: TRBV9; cdr3_aa: ASSSQGAPTDTQY
clone_size: many; v_call: TRBV6-2/TRBV6-3; cdr3_aa: ASSSLSGGNYGYT